This T cell receptor beta chain was identified during a study of radiotherapy plus CTLA-4 blockade in lung cancer. Regarding this clone: What it recognizes is unknown.

It was focal radiation plus CTLA-4 blockade with ipilimumab that patients with chemo-refractory metastatic non-small-cell lung cancer received. V was clipped by 4 bases and J by 3 bases, with 10 bases between them. This CDR3 contains 13 residues. From germline, CDR1 is SGHDT and CDR2 YYEEEE. Sequencing was performed with immunoSEQ multiplex PCR; in TCRdb, only in-frame clones are kept and a portion is missing. Among approximately 77,000 clones listed, more than 60% were seen once. Broader study findings: Response, reportedly, was best predicted by interferon-beta along with early blood T cell clone dynamics. Radiotherapy plus ipilimumab was followed by expansion in blood of tumor-derived TCR clones.

This chain uses TRBV5-6 with TRBJ2-5, with D possibly being TRBD1 (6 bases). The sequences come from peripheral blood, collected from a patient treated with radiotherapy plus ipilimumab. This TCR derives from a human donor with non-small cell lung cancer whose response to radiotherapy plus ipilimumab could not be evaluated. Some clones in this sample may be carry-over from other donors' samples. The CDR3 region has the DNA TGTGCCAGCAGCCTCAGGGGAGAAGAGACCCAGTACTTC. It specifies CASSLRGEETQYF.